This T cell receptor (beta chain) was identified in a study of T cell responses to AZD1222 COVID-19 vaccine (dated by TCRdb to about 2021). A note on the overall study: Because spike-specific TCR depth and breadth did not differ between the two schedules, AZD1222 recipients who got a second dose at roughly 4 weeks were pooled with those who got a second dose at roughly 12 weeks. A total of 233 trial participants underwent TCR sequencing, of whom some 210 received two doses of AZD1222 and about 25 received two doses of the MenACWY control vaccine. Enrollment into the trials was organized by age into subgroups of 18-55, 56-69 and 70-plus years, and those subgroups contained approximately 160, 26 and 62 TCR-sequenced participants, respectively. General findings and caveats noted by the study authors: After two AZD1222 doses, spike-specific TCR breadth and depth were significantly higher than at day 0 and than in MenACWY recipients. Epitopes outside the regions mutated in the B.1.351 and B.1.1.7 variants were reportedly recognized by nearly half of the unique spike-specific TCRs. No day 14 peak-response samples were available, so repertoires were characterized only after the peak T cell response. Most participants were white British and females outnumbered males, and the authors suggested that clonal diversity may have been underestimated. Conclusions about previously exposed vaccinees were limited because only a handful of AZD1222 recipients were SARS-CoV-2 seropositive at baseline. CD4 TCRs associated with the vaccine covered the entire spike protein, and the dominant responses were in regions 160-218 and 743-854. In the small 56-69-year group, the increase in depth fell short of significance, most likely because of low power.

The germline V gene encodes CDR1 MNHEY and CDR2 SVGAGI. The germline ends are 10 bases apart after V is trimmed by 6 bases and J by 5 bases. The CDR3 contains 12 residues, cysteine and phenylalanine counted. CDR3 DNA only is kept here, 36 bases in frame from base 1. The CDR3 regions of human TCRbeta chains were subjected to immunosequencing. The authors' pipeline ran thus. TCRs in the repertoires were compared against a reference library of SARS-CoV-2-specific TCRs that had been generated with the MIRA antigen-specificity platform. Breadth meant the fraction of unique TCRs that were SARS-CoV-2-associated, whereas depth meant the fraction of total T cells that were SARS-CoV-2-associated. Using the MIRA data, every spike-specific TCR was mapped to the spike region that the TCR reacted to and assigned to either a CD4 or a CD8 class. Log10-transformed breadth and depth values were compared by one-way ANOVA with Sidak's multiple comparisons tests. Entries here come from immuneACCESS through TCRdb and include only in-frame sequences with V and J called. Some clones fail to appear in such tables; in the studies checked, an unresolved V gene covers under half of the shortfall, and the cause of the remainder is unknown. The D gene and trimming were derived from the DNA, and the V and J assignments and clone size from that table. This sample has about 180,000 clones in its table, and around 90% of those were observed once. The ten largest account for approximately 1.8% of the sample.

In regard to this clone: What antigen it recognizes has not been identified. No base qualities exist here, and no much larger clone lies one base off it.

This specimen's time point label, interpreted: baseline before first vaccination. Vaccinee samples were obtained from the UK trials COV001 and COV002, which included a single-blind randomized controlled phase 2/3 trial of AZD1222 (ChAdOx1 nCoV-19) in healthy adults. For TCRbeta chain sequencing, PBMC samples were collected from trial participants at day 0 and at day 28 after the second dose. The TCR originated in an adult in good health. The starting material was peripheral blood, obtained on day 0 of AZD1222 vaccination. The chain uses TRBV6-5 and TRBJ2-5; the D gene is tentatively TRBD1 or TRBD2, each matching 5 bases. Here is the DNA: TGTGCCAGCAGCCAGGGACCCGAGACCCAGTACTTC. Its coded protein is CASSQGPETQYF.